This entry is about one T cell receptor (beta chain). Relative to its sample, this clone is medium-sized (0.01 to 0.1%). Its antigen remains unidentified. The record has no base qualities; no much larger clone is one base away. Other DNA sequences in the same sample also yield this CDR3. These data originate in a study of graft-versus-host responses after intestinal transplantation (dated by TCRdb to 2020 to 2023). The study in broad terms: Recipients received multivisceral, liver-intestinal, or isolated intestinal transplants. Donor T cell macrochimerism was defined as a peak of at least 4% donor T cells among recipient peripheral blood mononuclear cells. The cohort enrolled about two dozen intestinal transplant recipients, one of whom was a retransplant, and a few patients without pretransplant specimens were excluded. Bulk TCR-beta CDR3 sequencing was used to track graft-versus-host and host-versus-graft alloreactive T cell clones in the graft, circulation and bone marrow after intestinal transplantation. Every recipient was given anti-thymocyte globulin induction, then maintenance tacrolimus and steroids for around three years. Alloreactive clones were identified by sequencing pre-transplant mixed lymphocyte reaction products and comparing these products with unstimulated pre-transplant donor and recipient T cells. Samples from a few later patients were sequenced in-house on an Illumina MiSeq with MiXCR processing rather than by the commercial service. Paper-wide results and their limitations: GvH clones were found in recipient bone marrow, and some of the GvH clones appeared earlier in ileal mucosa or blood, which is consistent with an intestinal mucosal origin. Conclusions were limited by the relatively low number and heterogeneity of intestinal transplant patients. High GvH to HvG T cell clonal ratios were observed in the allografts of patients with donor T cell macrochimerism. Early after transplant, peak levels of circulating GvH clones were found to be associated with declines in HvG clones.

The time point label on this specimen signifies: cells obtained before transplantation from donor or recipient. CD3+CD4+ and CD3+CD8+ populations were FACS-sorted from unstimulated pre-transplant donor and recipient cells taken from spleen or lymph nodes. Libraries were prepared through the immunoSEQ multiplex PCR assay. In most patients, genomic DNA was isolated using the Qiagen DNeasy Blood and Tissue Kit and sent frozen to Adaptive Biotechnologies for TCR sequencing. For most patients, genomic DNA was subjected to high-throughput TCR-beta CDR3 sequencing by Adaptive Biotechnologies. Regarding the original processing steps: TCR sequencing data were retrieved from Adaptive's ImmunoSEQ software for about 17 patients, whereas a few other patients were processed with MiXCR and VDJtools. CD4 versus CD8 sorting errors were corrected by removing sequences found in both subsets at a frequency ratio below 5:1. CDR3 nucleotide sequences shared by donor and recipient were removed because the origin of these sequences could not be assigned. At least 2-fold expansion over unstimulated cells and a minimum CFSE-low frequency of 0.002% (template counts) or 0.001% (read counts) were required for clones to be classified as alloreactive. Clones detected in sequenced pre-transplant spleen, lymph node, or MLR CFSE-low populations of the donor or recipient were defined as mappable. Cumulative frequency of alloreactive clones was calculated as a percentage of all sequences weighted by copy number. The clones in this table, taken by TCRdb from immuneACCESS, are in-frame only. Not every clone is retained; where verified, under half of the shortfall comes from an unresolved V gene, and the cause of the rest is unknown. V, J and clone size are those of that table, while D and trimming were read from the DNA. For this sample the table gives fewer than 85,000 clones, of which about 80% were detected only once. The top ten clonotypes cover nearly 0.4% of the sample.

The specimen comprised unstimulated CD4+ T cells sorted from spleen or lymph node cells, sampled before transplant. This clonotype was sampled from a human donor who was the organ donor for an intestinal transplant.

The CDR3 reads as follows: CASSDQGGNSPLHF. The DNA is TGTGCCAGCAGTGACCAGGGGGGAAATTCACCCCTCCACTTT. Here the chain combines TRBV6-4 and TRBJ1-6; 7 middle bases align to TRBD1. The junction shows trimming of 2 bases on V and 7 bases on J, and the gene matches do not reach 2 bases of it. Spanning cysteine to phenylalanine, the CDR3 consists of 14 amino acids. Here the CDR3 DNA is all that survives: 42 bases in frame from base 1. The germline V gene encodes CDR1 MRHNA and CDR2 SNTAGT.